This entry is about one TCR beta chain. The antigen is unknown. Other nucleotide sequences in the sample specify the same CDR3. Authors' data handling: Filtering differed, since immunoSEQ gave only junction sequences and no quality scores. The table came from immunoSEQ multiplex PCR; TCRdb's copy has only in-frame clones and leaves some out. For V, J and clone size, that table is used; D and trimming come from the DNA. The profile covers 1,400,000 or so clones, with about 98.5% appearing a single time and 0.36% taken by the ten largest. Germline V gene data show CDR1 as SQVTM and CDR2 as ANQGSEA. The V end was cut by 4 bases, the J end by 5 bases, with 3 bases between. The CDR3 consists of 10 residues. The data derive from a study of shared clonotypes between healthy human individuals. Study results and caveats: It was only blood that was sampled, and tissue repertoires likely differ.

Splitting the CD4+ cells yielded a CD45RA+ naive subset and a CD45RA-negative memory subset. The V gene is TRBV29-1, the J gene TRBJ2-1, with D uncertain. Sample: naive CD4+ T cells sorted from blood. Subset defined: CD45RA+ positively selected. The origin of this receptor is a young man in good health. DNA for the CDR3: TGCAGCGTTGCAAACAATGAGCAGTTCTTC. Protein product: CSVANNEQFF.